This T cell receptor beta chain was captured by sequencing in a study of molecular identifiers for immune sequencing clone quantification. About this clonotype itself: What it recognizes is unknown.

The CDR3 runs to 16 residues. Germline V gene sequence: CDR1 MNHEY, CDR2 SVGAGI. V was clipped by 0 bases and J by 1 base; unmatched bases: 4. Findings of the study overall: Clones of above 20 RNA copies carried over 97% of effector molecules; in naive cells they carried under 1%.

Generation of bulk TCR libraries relied on previously described methods and listed TCR primers. TCRdb analysed the PCR reads with MiXCR anew, one entry per CDR3 protein. This sample has more than 550,000 distinct CDR3 sequences, with around 25% found just once. The receptor was derived from a human donor in good health. Some libraries in this study had Jurkat cell RNA spiked in. Sequences were obtained from naive CD8+ T cells from blood, with Jurkat cell RNA spiked in. Subset meaning: FACS-sorted CD8+CD4-CCR7+CD45RA+ naive T cells. The rearrangement uses TRBV6-5 and TRBJ2-5; 8 bases line up with TRBD2. The CDR3 DNA reads TGTGCCAGCAGTTACTCGGGTAGCGGGGCCCAAGAGACCCAGTACTTC. As protein: CASSYSGSGAQETQYF.